The next 10 T cell receptor beta chains were all read from a single sample in a study of shared T cell receptors in the human thymus. Measured with immunoSEQ multiplex PCR; TCRdb has only the in-frame clones, and not every one. The sample includes roughly 700,000 clones, roughly 90% seen only once; the top ten take approximately 0.01%. This sample also appeared in a second study, on human thymus T cells.

The sequenced sample consisted of thymocytes. The receptors stem from a boy in the first two years of life with a congenital heart defect.

For the CDR3, the DNA is TGTGCCAGCTCACCACCGGGGCATTATAGCAATCAGCCCCAGCATTTT. It yields the protein CASSPPGHYSNQPQHF. The chain joins TRBV18 to TRBJ1-5; D perhaps matches TRBD1 (5 bases). V lost 0 bases, J lost 0 bases, and 9 bases lay in between. This CDR3 contains 16 residues. CDR1 KGHSH and CDR2 LQKENI come from the germline V gene.

This chain connects TRBV6-1 to TRBJ2-1; 9 bases map to TRBD1. The CDR3 totals 15 residues. After removal of 6 bases from V and 9 bases from J, the junction contained 12 bases not matched to a gene. Germline loops: CDR1 MNHNS, CDR2 SASEGT. CDR3: CASSPREDRGPEQFF. The CDR3 bases are TGTGCCAGCAGCCCAAGGGAGGACAGGGGACCTGAGCAGTTCTTC.

The genes are TRBV21-1 and TRBJ1-5; the table calls TRBD1, which could not be checked here. TRBV21-1 has pseudogene status. The CDR3 extends over 15 amino acids. CDR3 region: CASSKGRQGNQPQHF. The DNA of the CDR3 is TGTGCCAGCAGCAAAGGCCGGCAGGGCAATCAGCCCCAGCATTTT.

This chain links TRBV7-9 with TRBJ2-7, with TRBD2 matching 7 bases. CDR1 and CDR2 from the germline V gene are SEHNR and FQNEAQ (reference sequence). With 4 bases clipped from V and 0 bases from J, the junction kept 9 bases outside the gene matches. CDR3 size: 16 residues. The CDR3, as DNA: TGTGCCAGCAGCTCCGGTCGGTTAGCGGGCTCCTACGAGCAGTACTTC. Residues: CASSSGRLAGSYEQYF.

V is TRBV11-2 and J is TRBJ2-2; possible D gene TRBD2, 6 bases. Trimming stripped 5 bases from V and 4 bases from J, with 17 bases between. This CDR3 is 16 amino acids long. CDR1 and CDR2 from the germline V gene are SGHAT and FQNNGV. The CDR3 protein is CASSPEIRAGTGELFF. Here the CDR3 DNA reads TGTGCCAGCAGCCCGGAGATCCGAGCGGGCACCGGGGAGCTGTTTTTT.

This sequence joins TRBV5-1 and TRBJ2-2; 8 bases are shared with TRBD1. The CDR3 contains 18 residues. Per the germline V gene, CDR1 is SGHRS and CDR2 is YFSETQ. With 4 bases clipped from V and 0 bases from J, the junction kept 11 bases outside the gene matches. The CDR3 coding sequence is TGCGCCAGCAGCCTGGACGCGGGACAGGCCGCGAACACCGGGGAGCTGTTTTTT. Its translation is CASSLDAGQAANTGELFF.

This sequence joins TRBV30 and TRBJ2-2, with 15 positions matching TRBD2. CDR1 GTSNPN and CDR2 SVGIG come from the germline V gene (reference sequence). The CDR3 is made up of 18 amino acids. J lost 0 bases, V lost 4 bases, and 6 bases had no gene match. The chain's CDR3 is CAWTGGLAGGANTGELFF. The CDR3 DNA sequence: TGTGCCTGGACGGGGGGACTAGCGGGAGGAGCGAACACCGGGGAGCTGTTTTTT.

V is TRBV14 and J is TRBJ2-3; D might be TRBD2 (5 bases). This CDR3 comprises 15 residues. The germline V gene has CDR1 SGHDN and CDR2 FVKESK. Trimming shortened V by 3 bases and J by 0 bases, and 10 bases separated the two germline ends. In nucleotides, the CDR3 is TGTGCCAGCAGCCAGGCACGGGGTAGCACAGATACGCAGTATTTT. Translated, it gives CASSQARGSTDTQYF.

This sequence joins TRBV2 and TRBJ1-2; D is possibly TRBD1 (5 bases). CDR1 and CDR2 from the germline V gene are SNHLY and FYNNEI. The V and J ends lost 1 base and 12 bases respectively, with 12 bases between them. This CDR3 region has 12 residues. The CDR3 loop is CASSEGGGGNTF. CDR3 DNA: TGTGCCAGCAGTGAAGGGGGGGGAGGAAACACCTTC.

V and J are TRBV7-9 and TRBJ2-1, with 11 bases fitting TRBD2. CDR1 and CDR2 (germline): SEHNR, FQNEAQ (reference sequence). CDR3 length: 16 amino acids. V shed 6 bases, J shed 2 bases, and the junction held 6 bases outside the gene matches. The CDR3 nucleotides read TGTGCCAGCAGTCGATATAGCGGGAGGGCCTACAATGAGCAGTTCTTC. Protein sequence: CASSRYSGRAYNEQFF.